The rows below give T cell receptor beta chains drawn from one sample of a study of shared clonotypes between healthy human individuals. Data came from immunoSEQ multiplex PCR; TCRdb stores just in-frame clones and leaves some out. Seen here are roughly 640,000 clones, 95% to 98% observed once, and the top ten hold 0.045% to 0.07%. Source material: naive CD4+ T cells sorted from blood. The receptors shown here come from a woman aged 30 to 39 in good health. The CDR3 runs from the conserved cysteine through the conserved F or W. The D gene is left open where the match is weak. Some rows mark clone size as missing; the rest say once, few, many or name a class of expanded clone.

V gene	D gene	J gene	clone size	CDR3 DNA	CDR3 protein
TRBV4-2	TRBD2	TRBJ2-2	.	TGTGCCAGCAGCCTTTACGGGGGGACGAACACCGGGGAGCTGTTTTTT	CASSLYGGTNTGELFF
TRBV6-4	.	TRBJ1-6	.	TGTGCCAGCAGTGTACAGGGTAATTCACCCCTCCACTTT	CASSVQGNSPLHF
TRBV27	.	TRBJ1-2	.	TGTGCCAGCAAGACCGGGACTACCCTCTATGGCTACACCTTC	CASKTGTTLYGYTF
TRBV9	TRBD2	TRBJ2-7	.	TGTGCCAGCAGCGTAGGGACTAGCGGGAGAATTAGGTACGAGCAGTACTTC	CASSVGTSGRIRYEQYF
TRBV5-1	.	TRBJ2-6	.	TGCGCCAGCACCCAGGGTGCTTCTGGGGCCAACGTCCTGACTTTC	CASTQGASGANVLTF
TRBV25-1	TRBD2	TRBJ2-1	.	TGTGCCAGCAGTGAAGGCGCTAGCGGGAGTAGAAATGAGCAGTTCTTC	CASSEGASGSRNEQFF
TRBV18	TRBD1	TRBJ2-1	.	TGTGCCAGCTCGGCAAACAGGGGAGACGAGCAGTTCTTC	CASSANRGDEQFF
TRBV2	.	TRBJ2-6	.	TGTGCCAGCAGTGTAGTTGAATCTGGGGCCAACGTCCTGACTTTC	CASSVVESGANVLTF
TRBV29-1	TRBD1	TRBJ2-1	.	TGCAGCGTTGAGATCCAACAGGGGAATGAGCAGTTCTTC	CSVEIQQGNEQFF
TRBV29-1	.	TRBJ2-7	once	TGCAGCGTTGGGGTAGCAGCCAACTCCTACGAGCAGTACTTC	CSVGVAANSYEQYF
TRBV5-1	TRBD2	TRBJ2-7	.	TGCGCCAGCAGCTCGGGACTAGACCCCTACGAGCAGTACTTC	CASSSGLDPYEQYF
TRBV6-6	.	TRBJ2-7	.	TGTGCCAGCAGTGGCCTTAGGGGAAGTTCCAACGAGCAGTACTTC	CASSGLRGSSNEQYF
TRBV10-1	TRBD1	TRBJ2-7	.	TGCGCCAGCAGTGAGTCTCCAGGGGGCTCATACGAGCAGTACTTC	CASSESPGGSYEQYF
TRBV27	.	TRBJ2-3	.	TGTGCCAGCAGTCGAGACAGGCTGAGCACAGATACGCAGTATTTT	CASSRDRLSTDTQYF
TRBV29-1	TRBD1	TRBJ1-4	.	TGCAGCGTTGCGGGGACAGGGAATGAAAAACTGTTTTTT	CSVAGTGNEKLFF
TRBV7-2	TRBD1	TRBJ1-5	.	TGTGCCAGCAGCTTAGCGGGTACAGGGGCCCAGCATTTT	CASSLAGTGAQHF
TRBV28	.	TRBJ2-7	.	TGTGCCAGCAGTTTATGGGTACAGCCAAGCTCCTACGAGCAGTACTTC	CASSLWVQPSSYEQYF
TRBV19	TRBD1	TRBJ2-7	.	TGTGCCAGTAGTACCCGGGACAGGGGCGGATACGAGCAGTACTTC	CASSTRDRGGYEQYF
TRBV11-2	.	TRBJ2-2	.	TGTGCCAGCAGCTTAGGGGGGATCGGGACCGGGGAGCTGTTTTTT	CASSLGGIGTGELFF
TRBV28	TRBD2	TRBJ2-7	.	TGTGCCAGCAGCCCGGGACTAGAGGGGCAGTACTTC	CASSPGLEGQYF
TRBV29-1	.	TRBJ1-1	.	TGCAGCGTTGGGAGGGCGAACACTGAAGCTTTCTTT	CSVGRANTEAFF
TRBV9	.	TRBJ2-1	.	TGTGCCAGCAGCGTAGTAGTGGTCGGTGAGCAGTTCTTC	CASSVVVVGEQFF
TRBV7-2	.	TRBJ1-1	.	TGTGCCAGCACCCCCCCCGGCGCAGGGAGGTACACTGAAGCTTTCTTT	CASTPPGAGRYTEAFF
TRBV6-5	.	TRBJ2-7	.	TGTGCCAGCAGGCCGGCTCACTCCTACGAGCAGTACTTC	CASRPAHSYEQYF
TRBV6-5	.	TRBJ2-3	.	TGTGCCAGCAGAACTAGCACAGATACGCAGTATTTT	CASRTSTDTQYF
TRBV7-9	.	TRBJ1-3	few	TGTGCCAGCAGCTTAGCGCGTGGGGTTTTCGGAAACACCATATATTTT	CASSLARGVFGNTIYF
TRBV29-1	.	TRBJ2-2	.	TGCAGCGTTGAAGAGGTAAAGGGGCACCGGGAGCTGTTTTTT	CSVEEVKGHRELFF
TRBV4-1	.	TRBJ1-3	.	TGCGCCAGCAGCCAGCCCCCGGGAAGGTCTGGAAACACCATATATTTT	CASSQPPGRSGNTIYF
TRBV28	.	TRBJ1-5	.	TGTGCCAGCAAGAGCCCAGGGGCTAGGGGCAATCAGCCCCAGCATTTT	CASKSPGARGNQPQHF
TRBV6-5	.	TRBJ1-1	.	TGTGCCAGCAGCCGCGGCAGTAAGGCTGTCACTGAAGCTTTCTTT	CASSRGSKAVTEAFF
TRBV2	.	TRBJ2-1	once	TGTGCCAGCAGTGAACACAATGAGCAGTTCTTC	CASSEHNEQFF
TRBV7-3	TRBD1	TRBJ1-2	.	TGTGCCAGCAGCTTAACCTTAGACAGGGGGCAGCGAATCACCTTC	CASSLTLDRGQRITF
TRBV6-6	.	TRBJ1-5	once	TGTGCCAGCAGGATCAATAGTAGGCAGCCCCAGCATTTT	CASRINSRQPQHF
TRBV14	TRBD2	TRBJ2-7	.	TGTGCCAGCAGCCAAGAGGTGCTAGCGGGAGTCGGCGAGCAGTACTTC	CASSQEVLAGVGEQYF
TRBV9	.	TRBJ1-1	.	TGTGCCAGCAGCGTAGGAGGGGGGAGCCCTGAAGCTTTCTTT	CASSVGGGSPEAFF
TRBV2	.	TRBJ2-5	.	TGTGCCATTTCAGGCCAGGGCCAAGAGACCCAGTACTTC	CAISGQGQETQYF
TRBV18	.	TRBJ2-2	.	TGTGCCAGCTCACCATACGACTACCTAAACACCGGGGAGCTGTTTTTT	CASSPYDYLNTGELFF
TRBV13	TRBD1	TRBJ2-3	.	TGTGCCAGCAGCACGAGGGGGCAGTACGGTGATACGCAGTATTTT	CASSTRGQYGDTQYF
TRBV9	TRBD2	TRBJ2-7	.	TGTGCCAGCAGCGTAGCTAGCGGACGACTACGAGAACAGTACTTC	CASSVASGRLREQYF
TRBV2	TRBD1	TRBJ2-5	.	TGTGCCAGCAACTCGGACAGGCAAGAGACCCAGTACTTC	CASNSDRQETQYF
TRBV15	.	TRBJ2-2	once	TGTGCCACCAGAGGCCCTTCAAACACCGGGGAGCTGTTTTTT	CATRGPSNTGELFF
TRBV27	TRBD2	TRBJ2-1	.	TGTGCCAGCAGTCACTCCAGACTAGCGGGTTCTAACTCCTACAATGAGCAGTTCTTC	CASSHSRLAGSNSYNEQFF
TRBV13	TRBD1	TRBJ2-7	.	TGTGCCAGCAGCTTAAGACAGGGCAGGCACGAGCAGTACTTC	CASSLRQGRHEQYF
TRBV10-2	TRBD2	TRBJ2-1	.	TGCGCCAGCCTAGGACTAGCGGGAGTTTATGAGCAGTTCTTC	CASLGLAGVYEQFF
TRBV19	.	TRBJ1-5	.	TGTGCCAGTAGTGGGAGCTACTATAGCAATCAGCCCCAGCATTTT	CASSGSYYSNQPQHF
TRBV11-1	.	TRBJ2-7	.	TGTGCCAGCAGCCCTCTCTACAGGGAAGCCTACGAGCAGTACTTC	CASSPLYREAYEQYF
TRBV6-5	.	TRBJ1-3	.	TGTGCCAGCAGTTCTGGGGACTCTGGAAACACCATATATTTT	CASSSGDSGNTIYF